These 12 T cell receptor beta chains came from one sample sequenced in a study of Ad26.COV2.S vaccination and SARS-CoV-2 variants. Profiled with immunoSEQ multiplex PCR; TCRdb holds only in-frame clones, not every one. The table lists a few hundred thousand clones, approximately 90% of them singletons. Treatment described: approximately 18 received Ad26.COV2.S at low or high dose, single or two shots; 5 received placebo; per-sample allocation not given. Day 63 after the first vaccine or placebo injection was the time point for sampling. This sample comprised peripheral blood, obtained in a trial of Ad26.COV2.S vaccine versus placebo. These receptor sequences come from a person between 18 and 59 years old who received the Ad26.COV2.S COVID-19 vaccine or a placebo.

The rearrangement joins TRBV6-5 to TRBJ2-3; no definite D call. The CDR3 contains 13 residues. V lost 2 bases and J lost 0, with 3 bases in between. Germline V lookup: CDR1 MNHEY, CDR2 SVGAGI. The CDR3 region is CASSYGSTDTQYF. The CDR3 bases are TGTGCCAGCAGTTACGGGAGCACAGATACGCAGTATTTT.

This clone appeared a single time. The gene calls are TRBV27 and TRBJ2-3, with a tentative D call TRBD2 (6 bases). Germline lookup yields CDR1 MNHEY and CDR2 SMNVEV (reference sequence). V shed 6 bases and J shed 0 bases, with 16 bases lying between them. The CDR3 loop spans 16 amino acids. The CDR3 DNA sequence: TGTGCCAGCAGGTCGTGGCGGGACTTAAGCACAGATACGCAGTATTTT. Translated: CASRSWRDLSTDTQYF.

V gene TRBV18 combines with J gene TRBJ2-1; the match to TRBD2 covers 10 bases. The CDR3 length is 15 residues. V lost 8 bases and J lost 8; bases outside the gene matches: 12. Germline CDR1 is KGHSH and CDR2 is LQKENI. CDR3 in DNA: TGTGCCAGCCCTACGGCCGTAGCGGGGGGCCATGAGCAGTTCTTC. This sequence encodes CASPTAVAGGHEQFF.

This rearrangement joins TRBV9 to TRBJ1-1; TRBD1 is a possible D gene (5 bases). The CDR3 has 15 amino acids. V lost 2 bases and J 0 bases, leaving 11 bases between the germline ends. Per the germline V gene, CDR1 is SGDLS and CDR2 is YYNGEE. CDR3 DNA sequence: TGTGCCAGCAGCGTTTGGGGGTCATTGAACACTGAAGCTTTCTTT. Its translation: CASSVWGSLNTEAFF.

V gene TRBV27 combines with J gene TRBJ2-5, with no clear D. The germline CDR1 and CDR2 sequences are MNHEY and SMNVEV (reference sequence). The CDR3 is 13 amino acids. The V and J ends lost 5 bases and 0 bases respectively, with 7 bases between them. The CDR3 coding sequence is TGTGCCAGCAGTGAACTGAACCAAGAGACCCAGTACTTC. Its translation: CASSELNQETQYF.

Comment on this clone: Other DNA sequences in the same sample also yield this CDR3. The chain is built from TRBV5-1 and TRBJ1-3, with D unresolved. The V end lost 0 bases, the J end lost 0 bases, and 7 bases lay between the germline ends. This CDR3 has 15 residues. Germline values: CDR1 SGHRS, CDR2 YFSETQ. This CDR3 is CASSLEGSSGNTIYF. Here the CDR3 DNA reads TGCGCCAGCAGCTTGGAGGGCAGCTCTGGAAACACCATATATTTT.

This chain joins TRBV7-9 and TRBJ1-3; D is ambiguous. The CDR3 is made up of 15 amino acids. The germline V and J ends were trimmed by 6 bases and 1 base, with 13 bases remaining between them. The V gene's germline CDR1 is SEHNR and CDR2 FQNEAQ (reference sequence). This chain's CDR3 is CASSSTVESGNTIYF. DNA for the CDR3: TGTGCCAGCAGTTCTACCGTGGAATCTGGAAACACCATATATTTT.

The J gene is TRBJ1-6, the V gene TRBV25-1, with 9 nucleotides matching TRBD1. The CDR3 consists of 15 residues. The V segment lost 1 base and the J segment 9 bases; nucleotides outside the gene matches: 4. Germline lookup yields CDR1 MGHDK and CDR2 SYGVNS. CDR3 bases: TGTGCCAGCAGTGAATTACAGGGGGCTGGTTCACCCCTCCACTTT. Translated, it gives CASSELQGAGSPLHF.

This chain links TRBV30 with TRBJ2-7; D is possibly TRBD1 (5 bases). Germline values: CDR1 GTSNPN, CDR2 SVGIG (reference sequence). V gave up 2 bases and J gave up 6 bases, with 8 bases separating them. This CDR3 region has 11 residues. The CDR3 DNA reads as TGTGCCTGGAGTAGGGGTTTCGAGCAGTACTTC. It codes for CAWSRGFEQYF.

This rearrangement joins TRBV19 to TRBJ1-4; D is undetermined. Germline lookup yields CDR1 LNHDA and CDR2 SQIVND (reference sequence). With 5 bases removed from V and 0 bases from J, the gap between germline ends came to 10 bases. CDR3 length: 15 amino acids. This CDR3 is CASSRLGPTNEKLFF. The CDR3 bases are TGTGCCAGTAGTCGTCTTGGACCAACTAATGAAAAACTGTTTTTT.

The CDR3 DNA reads as TGTGCCAGCAGTCCAGGGGTTCAGCCCCAGCATTTT. Translation gives CASSPGVQPQHF. The chain employs TRBV28 and TRBJ1-5; possible D gene TRBD1, 6 bases. The CDR3 extends over 12 amino acids. The germline V gene has CDR1 MDHEN and CDR2 SYDVKM. Trimming took 5 bases from V and 6 from J, leaving 8 bases between them.

This chain connects TRBV7-9 to TRBJ1-2; D ambiguous. The CDR3 has 14 residues. CDR1 is SEHNR and CDR2 is FQNEAQ in the germline V gene (reference sequence). With 4 bases removed from V and 4 bases from J, the gap between germline ends came to 13 bases. The DNA for the CDR3 is TGTGCCAGCAGCTCTGTTCCAGGTATCTATGGCTACACCTTC. It codes for CASSSVPGIYGYTF.